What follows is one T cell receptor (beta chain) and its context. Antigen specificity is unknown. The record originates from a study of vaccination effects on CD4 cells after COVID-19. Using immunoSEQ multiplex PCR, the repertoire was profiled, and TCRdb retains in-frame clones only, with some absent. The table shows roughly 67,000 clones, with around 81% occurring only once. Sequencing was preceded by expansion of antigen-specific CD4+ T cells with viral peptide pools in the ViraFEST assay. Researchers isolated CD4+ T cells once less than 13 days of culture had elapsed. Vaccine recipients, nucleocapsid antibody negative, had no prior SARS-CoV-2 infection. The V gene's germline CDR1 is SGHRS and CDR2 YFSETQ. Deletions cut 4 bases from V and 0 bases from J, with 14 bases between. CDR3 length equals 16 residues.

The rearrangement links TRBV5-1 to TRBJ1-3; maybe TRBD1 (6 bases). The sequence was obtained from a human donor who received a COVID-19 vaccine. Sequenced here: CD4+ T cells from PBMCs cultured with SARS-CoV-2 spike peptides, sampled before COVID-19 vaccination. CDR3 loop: CASSPQGRSSGNTIYF. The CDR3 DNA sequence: TGCGCCAGCAGCCCACAGGGTCGTAGCTCTGGAAACACCATATATTTT.